This is a list of T cell receptor beta chains from one sample in a study of molecular identifiers for immune sequencing clone quantification. TCRdb itself ran the PCR reads through MiXCR, one entry per CDR3 protein. The table has 350,000 or so distinct CDR3 sequences, about 21% seen once. Sequencing input: naive CD8+ T cells from blood, with Jurkat cell RNA spiked in. These receptors were obtained from a human donor in good health. Some libraries in this study had Jurkat cell RNA spiked in. The CDR3 runs from the conserved cysteine through the conserved F or W. A D gene is named only where the DNA matches it firmly. Expanded clones get a size class; other rows say once, few or many, or leave the size out.

many	TRBV12-3/TRBV12-4	TRBJ2-7	-	CASSTKRGQQYF	TGTGCCAGCAGCACTAAACGGGGGCAGCAGTACTTC
many	TRBV7-9	TRBJ2-3	-	CASSPKPGAGNDTQYF	TGTGCCAGCAGCCCCAAACCGGGGGCAGGGAATGATACGCAGTATTTT
-	TRBV7-9	TRBJ2-7	TRBD1	CASSPGQPDF	TGTGCCAGCAGCCCGGGACAGCCCGACTTC
many	TRBV28	TRBJ2-5	-	CASSLSGTGRRETQYF	TGTGCCAGCAGTTTATCAGGGACGGGACGAAGGGAGACCCAGTACTTC
many	TRBV7-9	TRBJ2-3	-	CASSIGTPDTQYF	TGTGCCAGCAGCATCGGGACTCCAGATACGCAGTATTTT
many	TRBV6-5	TRBJ1-1	-	CASTKGRERRTEAFF	TGTGCCAGCACTAAGGGTCGGGAAAGAAGAACTGAAGCTTTCTTT
-	TRBV27	TRBJ1-1	TRBD1	CASSPGGLNTKAFF	TGTGCCAGCAGTCCAGGGGGCCTGAACACTAAAGCTTTCTTT
few	TRBV7-9	TRBJ2-5	-	CASSSRWGEPGETQYF	TGTGCCAGCAGCTCTCGTTGGGGGGAGCCGGGAGAGACCCAGTACTTC
many	TRBV15	TRBJ1-5	-	CATSRGSISNQPQHF	TGTGCCACCAGCAGGGGGTCAATAAGCAATCAGCCCCAGCATTTT
many	TRBV5-4	TRBJ1-1	-	CASSLRGGGTEAFF	TGTGCCAGCAGCTTGAGGGGGGGTGGTACTGAAGCTTTCTTT
-	TRBV11-2	TRBJ1-5	-	CASSPGVYQPQHF	TGTGCCAGCAGTCCAGGGGTTTATCAGCCCCAGCATTTT
-	TRBV11-2	TRBJ2-1	TRBD2	CASSPTSGGNEQFF	TGTGCCAGCAGCCCCACTAGCGGTGGCAATGAGCAGTTCTTC
few	TRBV6-2/TRBV6-3	TRBJ2-5	-	CASTLSPVKKETQYF	TGTGCCAGCACCTTGTCACCTGTCAAGAAAGAGACCCAGTACTTC
many	TRBV27	TRBJ2-2	TRBD1	CASSFGTGIGELFF	TGTGCCAGCAGTTTCGGGACAGGGATCGGGGAGCTGTTTTTT